This T cell receptor beta chain was sequenced for a study of T cell responses to AZD1222 COVID-19 vaccine. Germline V CDR1 and CDR2: MNHEY, SVGEGT. Trimming cost V 6 bases and J 5 bases; bases outside gene matches: 10. The CDR3 has 15 amino acids. Assay: immunoSEQ multiplex PCR; the TCRdb copy retains only in-frame clones and omits some. The table includes around 100,000 clones, about 86% detected once. The source is an adult in good health. V is TRBV6-2 or TRBV6-3 and J is TRBJ2-7; TRBD2 matches at 10 bases. The sequencing here drew on peripheral blood, taken on day 0 of AZD1222 vaccination. CDR3 DNA sequence: TGTGCCAGCAGCGCTGGGAGCGGGAGGGCACACGAGCAGTACTTC. Encoded protein: CASSAGSGRAHEQYF.